The TCR beta chain described here comes from a study of cytomegalovirus exposure and HLA in healthy donors (dated 2017 in TCRdb). Describing the broader study: A later analysis indicated that the 90 to 150 validation repertoires were generated on the platform also employed for the approximately 670 repertoires of the first cohort. The aim of the study was to test whether cataloging public T cell receptors could identify signatures of past pathogen exposure. In addition to the first cohort of approximately 670 subjects, a separate validation cohort of 130 or so different subjects was used. To predict cytomegalovirus infection status, the study brought together high-throughput TCR immunosequencing, statistical association of individual TCRs with disease status, and machine learning.

Donors formed part of the validation cohort, which comprised 120 subjects and was distinct from the first cohort of several hundred subjects. Concerning this clone: Its antigen remains unidentified. One base away there is no much larger clone; base qualities are not given.

CDR3 length: 15 amino acids, cysteine to phenylalanine. CDR3 DNA only is kept here, 45 bases in frame from base 1. V is reduced by 3 bases and J by 2 bases, leaving a spacing of 14 bases between them. CDR1 and CDR2, per the germline V gene, are MDHEN and SYDVKM. Points the paper makes about the study in general: According to the authors, the approach could potentially be generalized to other disease states and immunological phenotypes. Across donors, most TCR sequences were observed very rarely, whereas some public TCRs were present in many individuals. Three of the identified cytomegalovirus-associated TCR beta chains were confirmed in vitro to be specific for cytomegalovirus antigens. The classifier was reported to diagnose cytomegalovirus status with high specificity and sensitivity in both the original and validation cohorts. The study gave a list of about 150 TCR beta chains associated with cytomegalovirus. In a later analysis, TCRs clustered in the first cohort were found to also tend to co-occur in the 100 to 150 validation repertoires, with over 90% of cluster scores above 0. A later analysis lacked HLA typing for the validation cohort, so it scored co-occurrence in that cohort across all 120 or so repertoires.

The library was produced with the immunoSEQ multiplex PCR assay. The study's own analysis went as follows. To diagnose cytomegalovirus status from the catalog of TCR beta chain sequences, a statistical classification framework was built. Drawn from immuneACCESS, this table holds only the in-frame rearrangements with V and J called that TCRdb kept. Clones are partly lost; checked studies trace under half to an unresolved V gene and leave the rest unexplained. The DNA was the basis for D and trimming; V, J and clone size are from that table. The sample records some 150,000 clones, 88% of which are singletons. Approximately 3% of the sample is in the top ten clones.

This sequence originates from a man aged 18 to 30 in good health and CMV-seronegative. This receptor chain uses TRBV28 and TRBJ2-7, with a tentative D gene TRBD2 over 6 matching bases. The sequencing input was PBMCs. The CDR3 has the sequence CASSFPRDRTYEQYF. The DNA is TGTGCCAGCAGTTTTCCGCGGGATAGGACCTACGAGCAGTACTTC. Beyond the CDR3, the reference TRBV28 and TRBJ2-7 genes provide the residues; the full variable domain reads: DVKVTQSSRYLVKRTGEKVFLECVQDMDHENMFWYRQDPGLGLRLIYFSYDVKMKEKGDIPEGYSVSREKKERFSLILESASTNQTSMYLCASSFPRDRTYEQYFGPGTRLTVT.